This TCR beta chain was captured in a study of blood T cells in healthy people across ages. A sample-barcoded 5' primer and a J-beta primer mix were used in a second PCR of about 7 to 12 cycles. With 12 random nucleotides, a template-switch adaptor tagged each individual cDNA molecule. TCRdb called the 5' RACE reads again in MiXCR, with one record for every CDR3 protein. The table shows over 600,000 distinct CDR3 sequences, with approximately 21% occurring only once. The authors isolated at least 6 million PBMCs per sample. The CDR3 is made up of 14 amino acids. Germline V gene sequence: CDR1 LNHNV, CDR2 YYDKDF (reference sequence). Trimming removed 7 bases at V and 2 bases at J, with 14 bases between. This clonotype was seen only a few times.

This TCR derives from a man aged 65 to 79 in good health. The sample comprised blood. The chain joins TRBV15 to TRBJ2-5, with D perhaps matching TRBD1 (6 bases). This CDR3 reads CATNRVTGQETQYF. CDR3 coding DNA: TGTGCCACCAATCGAGTGACAGGACAAGAGACCCAGTACTTC.